What follows describes a single TCR beta chain. These data are taken from a study of radiation and T cells in renal cell carcinoma. This CDR3 region has 13 residues. CDR1 and CDR2 (germline): LGHNA, YSLEER. V was pared by 0 bases and J by 13 bases, with 13 bases between. Time point reported: baseline pretreatment blood. As to treatment: 15 Gy SBRT to primary tumor, nephrectomy 4 weeks later. Measured with immunoSEQ multiplex PCR; TCRdb has only the in-frame clones, and not every one. The repertoire holds about 130,000 clones, with about 88% as singletons. The rearrangement joins TRBV4-3 to TRBJ1-5, with TRBD1 as a possible D gene (5 bases). The sequence derives from a woman between 50 and 59 years old with renal cell carcinoma. Source: blood, taken from a patient whose treatment included radiotherapy and nephrectomy. The CDR3 sequence: CASSQDGGRTQHF. The CDR3 nucleotides are TGCGCCAGCAGCCAAGACGGGGGTCGAACGCAGCATTTT.